This TCR beta chain was sequenced in a study of blood T cell repertoires in COVID-19. In the study overall: Donors in the United States, Italy and Spain gave samples during acute or convalescent COVID-19. From T cells, B-cell-depleted T cells, or PBMCs came the material, which was cDNA or gDNA.

The authors' processing: Amplification of reference gene primers was used by the study to estimate nucleated cell counts. The assay was immunoSEQ multiplex PCR, and TCRdb's table has in-frame clones only and misses some. D and trimming come from the DNA, and the V and J calls and clone size come from that table. The sample records approximately 260,000 clones, approximately 78% being singletons. Material: peripheral blood. The sequence was obtained from a woman in her sixties or seventies with active or convalescent COVID-19.

CDR3 nucleotide sequence: TGCGCCAGCAGCTTGGTAGCGGGGGGCGGAGAGACCCAGTACTTC. This translates into CASSLVAGGGETQYF. The rearrangement joins TRBV5-1 to TRBJ2-5, with 10 bases matching TRBD2. This CDR3 spans 15 amino acids. V shed 0 bases and J 4 bases; nucleotides not matched to a gene: 3. Germline CDR1 reads SGHRS; CDR2 reads YFSETQ.